This TCR beta chain was identified during a study of neoadjuvant anti-PD-1 for oral cavity cancer. Points from the study as a whole: Treg/Th17 ratio rose with pretreatment blood and fell with post-treatment tumor TCRbeta clonality.

Clones were read by immunoSEQ multiplex PCR, and TCRdb kept only the in-frame ones, dropping some. The sample lists under 85,000 clones; less than 85% were seen once. This clone was picked up one time. Its specificity is unknown. The patients had HPV-negative, locally advanced oral cavity squamous cell carcinoma. Germline V gene lookup returns CDR1 SGHDN and CDR2 FVKESK. V gave up 4 bases and J gave up 11 bases, with 11 bases separating them. This CDR3 has 12 amino acids. This receptor was obtained from a person aged 35-79 years with oral cavity squamous cell carcinoma. The chain combines TRBV14 with TRBJ1-4; possibly TRBD1 for D (6 bases). The sequences come from PBMCs, collected before nivolumab (anti-PD-1) treatment. The CDR3 DNA reads TGTGCCAGCAGCCCACAGGGACGGAAACTGTTTTTT. Translated, it gives CASSPQGRKLFF.